These 21 T cell receptor beta chains share one sample of origin, sequenced in a study of metastatic and nonmetastatic thyroid tumors. TCRdb recomputed clones from the PCR reads via MiXCR. The sample carries roughly 57,000 clones, 20% recorded once. There were no patients who had received any treatment before thyroid surgery. The sample comprised blood. These receptor sequences come from a female donor with papillary thyroid cancer or a benign thyroid nodule (not recorded which). Some clones in this sample may be carry-over from other donors' samples.

This clone was detected only a few times. This may stem from a read error, because a much larger clone lies one nucleotide away. V gene TRBV27 combines with J gene TRBJ2-3; D is ambiguous. The CDR3 covers 11 residues. Germline V gene lookup returns CDR1 MNHEY and CDR2 SMNVEV (reference sequence). V lost 6 bases and J lost 8, with 9 bases in between. The CDR3 nucleotides are TGTGCCAGCAGCACATGGAGTACGCAGTATTTT. This translates into CASSTWSTQYF.

This clone was observed a few times. The chain joins TRBV6-4 to TRBJ2-1; 9 bases line up with TRBD2. There are 15 residues in the CDR3. V lost 0 bases, J lost 6 bases, and 3 bases stayed unmatched. Germline-derived CDR1 and CDR2 are MRHNA and SNTAGT. The CDR3 DNA sequence: TGTGCCAGCAGTGACTCGAATAGCGGGAGCAATGAGCAGTTCTTC. Amino acid sequence: CASSDSNSGSNEQFF.

There are many counts of this clone. The chain has TRBV6-1 and TRBJ2-1; 8 bases fit TRBD1. J was trimmed by 5 bases and V by 6 bases; bases with no gene match: 6. This CDR3 has 14 amino acids. Germline V lookup: CDR1 MNHNS, CDR2 SASEGT. DNA of the CDR3: TGTGCCAGCAGCCTCCGGACAGGGCACAATGAGCAGTTCTTC. This encodes CASSLRTGHNEQFF.

This clone was counted many times. The chain links TRBV27 to TRBJ2-7, with 9 bases fitting TRBD1. This CDR3 has 14 amino acids. Germline V gives CDR1 MNHEY, CDR2 SMNVEV (reference sequence). Unmatched junction bases numbered 8, after V lost 5 bases and J lost 6 bases. The CDR3 protein is CASSAGDRVFEQYF. CDR3 sequence (DNA): TGTGCCAGCAGTGCCGGGGACAGGGTTTTCGAGCAGTACTTC.

This clone was seen many times. V and J are TRBV6-4 and TRBJ1-5; D call uncertain. Germline V gene sequence: CDR1 MRHNA, CDR2 SNTAGT. Trimming took 4 bases from V and 0 from J, leaving 7 bases between them. The CDR3 extends over 14 amino acids. The DNA for the CDR3 is TGTGCCAGCAGTGTCCGGATTAGCAATCAGCCCCAGCATTTT. Its protein product is CASSVRISNQPQHF.

This clone was counted ten times or more. This may stem from a read error, because a much larger clone lies one nucleotide away. This sample also contains other DNA sequences that code for the same CDR3. The V gene is TRBV6-5, the J gene TRBJ2-7, with D tentatively TRBD1 (6 bases). Trimming took off 0 bases at V and 5 bases at J, with 17 bases between the two ends. The CDR3 contains 16 residues. CDR1 MNHEY and CDR2 SVGAGI come from the germline V gene. Here the CDR3 DNA reads TGTGCCAGCAGTTACTCGACTCTTGGACAGTCCCACGAGCAGTACTTC. Amino acid sequence: CASSYSTLGQSHEQYF.

Of note for this clone: The junction does not match germline at one end; this may be a read error. The rearrangement joins TRBV6-1 to TRBJ2-7, with a tentative D call TRBD2 (5 bases). CDR1 MNHNS and CDR2 SASEGT come from the germline V gene. The CDR3 extends over 12 amino acids. The CDR3 DNA is TGTGCCAGCAGGCTAGCTTCCTACGAGCAGTACTTT. Encoded protein: CASRLASYEQYF.

Many counts were recorded for this clone. The sample contains more than one DNA sequence encoding this CDR3. The rearrangement uses TRBV25-1 and TRBJ2-1; a possible D gene is TRBD2 (7 bases). The V end was cut by 2 bases, the J end by 8 bases, with 13 bases between. Germline assignment: CDR1 MGHDK and CDR2 SYGVNS. The CDR3 extends over 14 amino acids. The CDR3, as DNA: TGTGCCAGCAGTGAACGGGGGGCCTTGGATGAGCAGTTCTTC. Encoded protein: CASSERGALDEQFF.

This clone showed up many times. The chain is built from TRBV29-1 and TRBJ2-2; possible D gene TRBD1, 6 bases. CDR1 and CDR2 (germline): SQVTM, ANQGSEA. The CDR3 covers 13 residues. Trimming took 6 bases from V and 0 from J, leaving 8 bases between them. The CDR3 reads CSVGQTNTGELFF. CDR3 coding DNA: TGCAGCGTGGGACAAACGAACACCGGGGAGCTGTTTTTT.

The chain combines TRBV10-1 with TRBJ2-1; a possible D gene is TRBD2 (5 bases). Trimming shortened V by 6 bases and J by 13 bases, and 19 bases separated the two germline ends. There are 13 residues in the CDR3. Germline V CDR1 and CDR2: WNHNN, SYGVQD (reference sequence). CDR3 loop: CASSPGLDNDQFF. The CDR3 DNA sequence: TGCGCCAGCAGCCCCGGACTTGACAACGATCAGTTCTTC.

This clone has ten or more counts. The J gene is TRBJ2-3, the V gene TRBV9; possible D gene TRBD2, 6 bases. The V gene lost 2 bases and the J gene lost 5 bases, with 15 bases spanning the gap. The CDR3 spans 15 residues. Germline V gene sequence: CDR1 SGDLS, CDR2 YYNGEE. CDR3 bases: TGTGCCAGCAGCGTCGACGAGTGGGGAGGAGATACGCAGTATTTT. Translating gives CASSVDEWGGDTQYF.

This clone has just a few counts. This could be a read error, since a much larger clone is one nucleotide away. In the same sample, other DNA sequences code for this CDR3. This chain links TRBV6-1 with TRBJ2-6; D gene uncertain. The CDR3 contains 13 residues. Germline lookup yields CDR1 MNHNS and CDR2 SASEGT. V lost 8 bases and J lost 0, with 5 bases in between. Here the CDR3 reads CASSDSGANVLTF. The CDR3 DNA follows: TGTGCCAGCTCTGACTCTGGGGCCAACGTCCTGACTTTC.

This clone was observed at least ten times. The chain joins TRBV3-1 to TRBJ2-3; 11 bases are shared with TRBD2. Germline V gene lookup returns CDR1 LGHDT and CDR2 YNNKEL (reference sequence). The CDR3 is made up of 17 amino acids. Trimming took 0 bases from V and 6 from J; bases not matched to a gene: 8. CDR3 residues: CASSQDRTSGSMDTQYF. The CDR3 DNA is TGTGCCAGCAGCCAAGATCGGACTAGCGGGTCGATGGATACGCAGTATTTT.

Points on this clone: One end of the junction is discordant with germline, which a read error may explain. The chain carries TRBV4-2 and TRBJ2-7, with D possibly being TRBD1 or TRBD2 (5 bases each). Germline V CDR1 and CDR2: LGHNA, YNFKEQ. This CDR3 region has 17 residues. The CDR3 region has the DNA TGTGCCATCAGCGCAAGACTACCGGGACCCCGGTCGCATGAGCAGTACTTC. It specifies CAISARLPGPRSHEQYF.

The chain is built from TRBV4-2 and TRBJ1-3; no clear D gene. The CDR3 has 10 residues. Germline values: CDR1 LGHNA, CDR2 YNFKEQ. Trimming shortened V by 8 bases and J by 1 base, and 0 bases separated the two germline ends. The CDR3: CASSGNTIYF. The CDR3, as DNA: TGTGCCAGCTCTGGAAACACCATATATTTT.

Of note for this clone: The junction does not match germline at one end; this may be a read error. The CDR3 here is CASSPGLAGVVSVGGTQNF. In DNA form, the CDR3 reads TGTGCCAGCAGTCCAGGACTAGCGGGAGTCGTATCAGTAGGGGGGACCCAGAACTTC. The genes are TRBV7-1 and TRBJ2-5; 13 bases match TRBD2. TRBV7-1 is treated as an ORF (open reading frame) with a function not yet certain. This CDR3 is built from 19 residues.

The table lists this clone with many counts. The chain joins TRBV12-3 or TRBV12-4 to TRBJ1-2, with 8 bases that match TRBD1. J lost 4 bases, V lost 6 bases, and 7 bases had no gene match. The CDR3 runs 14 residues. The CDR3 loop is CASSQGQESYGYTF. The DNA for the CDR3 is TGTGCCAGCAGCCAGGGACAGGAGAGCTATGGCTACACCTTC.

In its sample, this clone was seen many times. J is TRBJ2-5 and V is TRBV7-8; possible D gene TRBD1, 5 bases. The CDR3 is 18 residues long. Germline V gene sequence: CDR1 SGHVS, CDR2 FQNEAQ. Trimming pared 4 bases from V and 3 bases from J, leaving 24 bases between. The CDR3 sequence: CASSYSRIRGSGKETQYF. The CDR3 region has the DNA TGTGCCAGCAGCTATTCCCGAATAAGGGGATCAGGGAAAGAGACCCAGTACTTC.

This clone was seen at least ten times. This may come from a read error, since a much larger clone is one base off. Other nucleotide sequences in the sample specify the same CDR3. CDR3 bases: TGCGCCAGCAGCTTTGATAGCGGGAACTACGAGCAGTACTTC. Protein product: CASSFDSGNYEQYF. This sequence joins TRBV5-1 and TRBJ2-7; the match to TRBD2 covers 8 bases. There are 14 residues in the CDR3. CDR1 is SGHRS and CDR2 is YFSETQ in the germline V gene. J was trimmed by 3 bases and V by 2 bases; bases with no gene match: 4.

Ten or more counts support this clone. In nucleotides, the CDR3 is TGTGCCACCAGTGATGAGACTAGAGGCAATGAGCAGTTCTTC. Amino acids: CATSDETRGNEQFF. The chain links TRBV24-1 to TRBJ2-1, with D possibly being TRBD2 (6 bases). This CDR3 has 14 residues. Trimming removed 3 bases at V and 6 bases at J, with 11 bases between. Looked up from germline, CDR1 is KGHDR and CDR2 is SFDVKD.

For this clone: This may come from a read error, since a much larger clone is one base off. The V gene is TRBV20-1, the J gene TRBJ2-1; D gene uncertain. Germline loops: CDR1 DFQATT, CDR2 SNEGSKA (reference sequence). This CDR3 is 11 amino acids long. V dropped 7 bases and J dropped 8 bases, with 12 bases sitting between them. The CDR3 nucleotides read TGCAGTGGGAGTGGGTTGGATGAGCAGTTCTTC. This gives the protein CSGSGLDEQFF.